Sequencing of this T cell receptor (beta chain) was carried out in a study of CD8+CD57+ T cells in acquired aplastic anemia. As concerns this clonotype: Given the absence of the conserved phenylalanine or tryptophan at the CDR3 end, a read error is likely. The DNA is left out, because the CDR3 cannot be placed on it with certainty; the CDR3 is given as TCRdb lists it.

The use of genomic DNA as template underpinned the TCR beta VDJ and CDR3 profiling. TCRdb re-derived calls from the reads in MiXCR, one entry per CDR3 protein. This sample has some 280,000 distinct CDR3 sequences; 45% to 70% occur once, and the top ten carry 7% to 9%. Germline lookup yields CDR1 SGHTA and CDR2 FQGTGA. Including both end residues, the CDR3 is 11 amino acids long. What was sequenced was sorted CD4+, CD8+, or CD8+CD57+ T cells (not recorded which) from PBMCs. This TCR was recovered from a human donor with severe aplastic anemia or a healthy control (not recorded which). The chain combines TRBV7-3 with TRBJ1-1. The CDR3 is CASSLATVFTL.